This T cell receptor (beta chain) was documented in a study of blood T cell repertoires in COVID-19. About the study: Some COVID-19 samples were acute and others convalescent; all came from the United States, Italy and Spain. PBMCs, B-cell-depleted T cells, or T cells were the source of the cDNA or gDNA that made up the material.

This CDR3 has 13 amino acids. Trimming took 6 bases from V and 4 from J, leaving 11 bases between them. Germline assignment: CDR1 MNHEY and CDR2 SMNVEV (reference sequence). In the study's own analysis: Reference gene primer amplification gave estimated nucleated cell counts. Here immunoSEQ multiplex PCR was the method, and the copy in TCRdb shows in-frame clones only, minus some. V and J calls and clone size are copied from that table; D and trimming were computed from the DNA. The data contain about 40,000 clones, 65% to 90% of them seen just once; the ten biggest clones take up under 5.5%. The clonotype comes from a man aged 35-49 years with active COVID-19. The sequenced material came from peripheral blood. This chain uses TRBV27 with TRBJ2-3; the D is unclear. The CDR3 nucleotides read TGTGCCAGCAGACCCTCCTATTCAGATACGCAGTATTTT. Translated: CASRPSYSDTQYF.